A selection of T cell receptor beta chains follows, all from one sample in a study of cytomegalovirus exposure and HLA in healthy donors. Produced via immunoSEQ multiplex PCR; TCRdb's table is partial and in-frame only. This table has under 400,000 clones, about nine tenths appearing once. The sample comprised PBMCs. Receptors originate from a woman under 30 in good health and CMV-seronegative. The CDR3 runs from the conserved cysteine through the conserved F or W. D genes are given only for firm matches. Clone size is given for some rows only: seen once, a few or many times, or a class if the clone is expanded.

J,D,size,V,CDR3,DNA
TRBJ2-5,.,.,TRBV30,CAYRQVQETQYF,TGTGCCTATCGACAGGTCCAAGAGACCCAGTACTTC
TRBJ1-2,.,few,TRBV10-3,CAISSGPRDYGYTF,TGTGCCATCAGTAGCGGACCGAGGGACTATGGCTACACCTTC
TRBJ2-7,.,.,TRBV5-3,CARSLVNRRSEQYF,TGTGCCAGAAGCTTGGTGAACAGGAGATCCGAGCAGTACTTC
TRBJ2-7,.,.,TRBV7-8,CASSPRAGNYEQYF,TGTGCCAGCAGCCCCCGGGCAGGGAACTACGAGCAGTACTTC
TRBJ1-4,.,.,TRBV11-2,CASSHSTRQHEKLFF,TGTGCCAGCAGCCACAGCACTAGGCAACATGAAAAACTGTTTTTT
TRBJ2-1,TRBD1,.,TRBV9,CASSATGGGYNEQFF,TGTGCCAGCAGCGCGACAGGGGGTGGCTACAATGAGCAGTTCTTC
TRBJ2-1,.,.,TRBV7-3,CASSLTSGYNEQFF,TGTGCCAGCAGCTTAACTAGCGGTTACAATGAGCAGTTCTTC
TRBJ2-1,TRBD2,.,TRBV27,CASRLGGGGGNEQFF,TGTGCCAGCAGGCTGGGGGGGGGAGGCGGCAATGAGCAGTTCTTC
TRBJ2-7,.,.,TRBV6-5,CASSYSTGATYEQYF,TGTGCCAGCAGTTACTCTACAGGCGCCACCTACGAGCAGTACTTC
TRBJ2-7,.,.,TRBV28,CASRPTGYEQYF,TGTGCCAGCAGACCCACAGGGTACGAGCAGTACTTC
TRBJ2-1,.,.,TRBV27,CASAKVEGAGYNEQFF,TGTGCCAGCGCAAAAGTCGAGGGTGCGGGCTACAATGAGCAGTTCTTC
TRBJ1-1,.,.,TRBV6-5,CASLETGTDEAFF,TGTGCCAGCCTGGAGACCGGGACTGATGAAGCTTTCTTT
TRBJ1-1,TRBD1,.,TRBV27,CASSFHWDRETNEAFF,TGTGCCAGCAGTTTTCACTGGGACAGGGAGACAAATGAAGCTTTCTTT
TRBJ1-2,.,once,TRBV29-1,CSVRGQNGYTF,TGCAGCGTGAGAGGACAGAATGGCTACACCTTC
TRBJ2-2,.,few,TRBV5-1,CASSPAGGELFF,TGCGCCAGCAGCCCGGCGGGTGGGGAGCTGTTTTTT
TRBJ2-7,TRBD2,.,TRBV5-1,CASRIVAGGSRYEQYF,TGCGCCAGCAGGATTGTCGCGGGGGGGTCCAGGTACGAGCAGTACTTC
TRBJ1-2,.,.,TRBV6-5,CASSYRGEEYGYTF,TGTGCCAGCAGTTACCGGGGGGAAGAGTATGGCTACACCTTC
TRBJ1-4,TRBD1,.,TRBV7-6,CASSLGQAQKEKLFF,TGTGCCAGCAGCCTCGGACAGGCACAAAAAGAAAAACTGTTTTTT
TRBJ2-5,TRBD1,.,TRBV4-1,CASSQGLGGAETQYF,TGCGCCAGCAGCCAAGGTTTAGGGGGCGCGGAGACCCAGTACTTC
TRBJ1-1,TRBD1,.,TRBV7-9,CASSEYRGLSTEAFF,TGTGCCAGCAGCGAATACAGGGGGCTGAGCACTGAAGCTTTCTTT
TRBJ2-7,.,.,TRBV2,CASSEWRRSSYEQYF,TGTGCCAGCAGTGAGTGGCGGAGGAGCTCCTACGAGCAGTACTTC
TRBJ1-5,TRBD1,.,TRBV2,CASWGQYSNQPQHF,TGTGCCAGCTGGGGACAGTATAGCAATCAGCCCCAGCATTTT
TRBJ1-2,.,.,TRBV6-5,CASSFRQSPYGYTF,TGTGCCAGCAGTTTCCGACAGAGCCCCTACGGCTACACCTTC
TRBJ2-4,TRBD2,.,TRBV28,CASSLPGGAKNIQYF,TGTGCCAGCAGTTTACCGGGGGGGGCCAAAAACATTCAGTACTTC
TRBJ2-1,TRBD2,.,TRBV27,CASSFSGTYNEQFF,TGTGCCAGCAGTTTTAGCGGGACCTACAATGAGCAGTTCTTC
TRBJ1-3,TRBD1,.,TRBV18,CASSSHPGQGAGNTIYF,TGTGCCAGCTCATCCCACCCGGGACAGGGGGCTGGAAACACCATATATTTT
TRBJ2-7,.,.,TRBV28,CASDSSSYEQYF,TGTGCCAGCGACTCGAGCTCCTACGAGCAGTACTTC
TRBJ1-4,.,.,TRBV18,CASLDRNNEKLFF,TGTGCCAGCTTGGACAGAAATAATGAAAAACTGTTTTTT
TRBJ1-4,TRBD1,.,TRBV7-9,CASSAQGANEKLFF,TGTGCCAGCAGCGCACAGGGGGCTAACGAAAAACTGTTTTTT
TRBJ1-4,.,.,TRBV28,CASSPPTPNEKLFF,TGTGCCAGCAGTCCCCCTACCCCTAATGAAAAACTGTTTTTT
TRBJ1-5,.,.,TRBV30,CAWSGRRNQPQHF,TGTGCCTGGAGCGGGAGAAGAAATCAGCCCCAGCATTTT
TRBJ2-7,TRBD2,.,TRBV19,CASSIEPTDSGDYEQYF,TGTGCCAGTAGTATAGAGCCGACAGACAGCGGGGACTACGAGCAGTACTTC
TRBJ1-2,TRBD1,.,TRBV2,CASLDRQGFYGYTF,TGTGCCAGCCTTGACCGACAGGGGTTCTATGGCTACACCTTC
TRBJ1-4,.,.,TRBV27,CASSLFQGTNEKLFF,TGTGCCAGCAGTTTATTTCAGGGAACTAATGAAAAACTGTTTTTT
TRBJ2-7,TRBD1,.,TRBV5-4,CASSLKGTGGGHEQYF,TGTGCCAGCAGCTTGAAAGGGACAGGGGGCGGGCACGAGCAGTACTTC
TRBJ1-2,.,.,TRBV5-4,CASSLGLYGYTF,TGTGCCAGCAGCCTCGGACTGTATGGCTACACCTTC
TRBJ1-1,.,few,TRBV6-1,CASSEGPGAGTEAFF,TGTGCCAGCAGTGAAGGGCCAGGCGCGGGCACTGAAGCTTTCTTT